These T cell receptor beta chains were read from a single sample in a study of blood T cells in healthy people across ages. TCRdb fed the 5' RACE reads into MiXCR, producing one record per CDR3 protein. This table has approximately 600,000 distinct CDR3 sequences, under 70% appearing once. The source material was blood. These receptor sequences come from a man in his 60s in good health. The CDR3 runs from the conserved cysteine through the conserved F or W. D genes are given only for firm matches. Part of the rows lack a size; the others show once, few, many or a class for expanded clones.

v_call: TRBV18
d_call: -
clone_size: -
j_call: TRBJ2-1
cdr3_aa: CASSPPGGLYNEQFF
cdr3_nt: TGTGCCAGCTCACCACCGGGGGGCCTATACAATGAGCAGTTCTTC

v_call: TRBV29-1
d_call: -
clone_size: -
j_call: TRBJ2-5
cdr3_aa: CSVRPDPAKTQYF
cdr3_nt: TGCAGCGTTCGACCAGACCCCGCGAAGACCCAGTACTTC

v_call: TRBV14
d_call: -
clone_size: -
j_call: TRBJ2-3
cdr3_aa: CASSQLGDTDTQYF
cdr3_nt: TGTGCCAGCAGCCAACTCGGGGACACAGATACGCAGTATTTT

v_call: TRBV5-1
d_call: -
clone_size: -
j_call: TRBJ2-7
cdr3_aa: CASSLGPWWEQYF
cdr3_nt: TGCGCCAGCAGCTTAGGGCCCTGGTGGGAGCAGTACTTC

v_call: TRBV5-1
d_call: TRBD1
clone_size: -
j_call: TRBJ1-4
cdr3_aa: CASSLKTGDEKLFF
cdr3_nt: TGCGCCAGCAGCCTAAAGACAGGGGATGAAAAACTGTTTTTT

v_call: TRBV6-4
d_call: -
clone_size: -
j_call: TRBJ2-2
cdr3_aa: CASSPIDTGELFF
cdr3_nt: TGTGCCAGCAGTCCCATCGACACCGGGGAGCTGTTTTTT

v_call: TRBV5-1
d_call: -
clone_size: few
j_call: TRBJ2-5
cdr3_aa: CASSLVSAEGFETQYF
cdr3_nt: TGCGCCAGCAGCTTGGTCTCAGCCGAGGGGTTTGAGACCCAGTACTTC

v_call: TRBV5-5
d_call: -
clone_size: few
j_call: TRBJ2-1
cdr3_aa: CASSQGQMTYNEQFF
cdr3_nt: TGTGCCAGCAGCCAAGGACAGATGACCTACAATGAGCAGTTCTTC

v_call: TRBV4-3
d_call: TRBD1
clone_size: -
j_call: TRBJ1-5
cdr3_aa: CASSPRTGRPQHF
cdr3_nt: TGCGCCAGCAGCCCCCGGACAGGGAGGCCCCAGCATTTT

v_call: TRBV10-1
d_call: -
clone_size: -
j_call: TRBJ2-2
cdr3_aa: CASSEAGTGELFF
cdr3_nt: TGCGCCAGCAGTGAGGCCGGCACCGGGGAGCTGTTTTTT

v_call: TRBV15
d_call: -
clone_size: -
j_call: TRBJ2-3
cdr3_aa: CATSMDMADTQYF
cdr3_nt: TGTGCCACCAGCATGGATATGGCAGATACGCAGTATTTT

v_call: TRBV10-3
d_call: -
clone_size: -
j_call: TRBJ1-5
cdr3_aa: CAISEGSQPQHF
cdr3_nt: TGTGCCATCAGTGAGGGCAGCCAGCCCCAGCATTTT

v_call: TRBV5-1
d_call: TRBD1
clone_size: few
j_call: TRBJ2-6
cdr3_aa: CASSLRTGTGISGANVLTF
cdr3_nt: TGCGCCAGCAGCTTGAGAACCGGGACAGGGATCTCTGGGGCCAACGTCCTGACTTTC

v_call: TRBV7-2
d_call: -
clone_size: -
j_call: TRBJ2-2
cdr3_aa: CASSFGANTGELFF
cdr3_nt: TGTGCCAGCAGCTTCGGAGCGAACACCGGGGAGCTGTTTTTT

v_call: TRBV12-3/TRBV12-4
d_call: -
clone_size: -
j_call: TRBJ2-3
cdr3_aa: CASSSRTQSTDTQYF
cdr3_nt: TGTGCCAGCAGTTCCCGAACGCAGAGCACAGATACGCAGTATTTT

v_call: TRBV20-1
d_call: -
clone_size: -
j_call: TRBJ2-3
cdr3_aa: CSAHGRGATDTQYF
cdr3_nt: TGCAGTGCCCACGGCAGGGGGGCTACAGATACGCAGTATTTT

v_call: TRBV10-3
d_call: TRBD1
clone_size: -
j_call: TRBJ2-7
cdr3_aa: CAIGRQGASYEQYF
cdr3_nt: TGTGCCATCGGGCGACAGGGGGCCTCCTACGAGCAGTACTTC

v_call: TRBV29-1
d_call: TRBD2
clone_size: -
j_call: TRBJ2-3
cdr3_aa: CSVGLDGTDTQYF
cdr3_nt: TGCAGCGTGGGACTAGACGGCACAGATACGCAGTATTTT

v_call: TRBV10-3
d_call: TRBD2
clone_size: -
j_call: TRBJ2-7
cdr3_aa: CAISSKTSGGTYEQYF
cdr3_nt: TGTGCCATCAGTAGCAAGACTAGCGGGGGGACTTACGAGCAGTACTTC

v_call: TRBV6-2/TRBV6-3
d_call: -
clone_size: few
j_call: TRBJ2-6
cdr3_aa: CASSYSVMGGANVLTF
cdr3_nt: TGTGCCAGCAGTTACTCGGTGATGGGTGGGGCCAACGTCCTGACTTTC

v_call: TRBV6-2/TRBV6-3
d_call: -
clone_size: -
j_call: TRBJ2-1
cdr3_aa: CASSLGDQAPHEQFF
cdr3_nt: TGTGCCAGCAGCCTCGGCGACCAGGCGCCCCATGAGCAGTTCTTC

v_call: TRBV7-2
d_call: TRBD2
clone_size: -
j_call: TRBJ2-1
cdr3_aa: CTSDPGLAARNEQFF
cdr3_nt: TGTACCAGCGACCCGGGACTAGCGGCTCGGAATGAGCAGTTCTTC

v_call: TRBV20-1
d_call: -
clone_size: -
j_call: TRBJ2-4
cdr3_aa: CSARETYELYF
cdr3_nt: TGCAGTGCTAGAGAGACCTACGAGCTGTACTTC

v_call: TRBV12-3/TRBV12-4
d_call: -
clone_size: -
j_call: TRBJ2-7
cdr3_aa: CASSLGGSGIDEQYF
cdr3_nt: TGTGCCAGCAGTCTCGGGGGCTCGGGTATCGACGAGCAGTACTTC

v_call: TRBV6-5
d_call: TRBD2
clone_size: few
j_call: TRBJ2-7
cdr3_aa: CASSYPSGGEQYF
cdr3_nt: TGTGCCAGCAGTTATCCTAGCGGGGGCGAGCAGTACTTC

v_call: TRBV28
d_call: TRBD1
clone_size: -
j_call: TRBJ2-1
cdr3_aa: CASSWTGGSYNEQFF
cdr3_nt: TGTGCCAGCAGTTGGACAGGGGGCTCCTACAATGAGCAGTTCTTC

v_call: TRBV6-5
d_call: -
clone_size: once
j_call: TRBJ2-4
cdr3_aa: CASGVGGRQNIQYF
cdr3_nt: TGTGCCAGCGGGGTGGGGGGGCGTCAAAACATTCAGTACTTC

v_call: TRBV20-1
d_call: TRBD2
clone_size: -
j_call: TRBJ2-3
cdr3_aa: CSAKTSGRAPDTQYF
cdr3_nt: TGCAGTGCAAAAACTAGCGGGAGAGCACCAGATACGCAGTATTTT

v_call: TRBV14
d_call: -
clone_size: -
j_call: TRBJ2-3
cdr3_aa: CASSRSPSGTDTQYF
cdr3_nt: TGTGCCAGCAGCCGAAGCCCCAGCGGCACAGATACGCAGTATTTT

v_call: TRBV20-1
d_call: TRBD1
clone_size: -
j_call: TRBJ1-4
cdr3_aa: CSAAPGTGYEKLFF
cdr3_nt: TGCAGTGCTGCGCCCGGGACAGGGTATGAAAAACTGTTTTTT

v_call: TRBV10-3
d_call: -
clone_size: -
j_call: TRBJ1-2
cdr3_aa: CAISDSTTNYGYTF
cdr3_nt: TGTGCCATCAGTGACTCCACAACAAACTATGGCTACACCTTC

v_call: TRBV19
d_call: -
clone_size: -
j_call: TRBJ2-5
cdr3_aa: CASSLATGMPLEYF
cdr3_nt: TGTGCCAGTAGTTTGGCTACTGGTATGCCCTTGGAGTACTTC

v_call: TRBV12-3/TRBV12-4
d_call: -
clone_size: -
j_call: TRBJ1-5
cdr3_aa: CASSQGRAGQPQHF
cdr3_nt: TGTGCCAGCAGTCAGGGCAGGGCGGGCCAGCCCCAGCATTTT

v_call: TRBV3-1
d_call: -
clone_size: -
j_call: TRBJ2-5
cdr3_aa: CASSQDLLERTQYF
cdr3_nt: TGTGCCAGTAGCCAAGATCTCCTCGAGCGGACCCAGTACTTC

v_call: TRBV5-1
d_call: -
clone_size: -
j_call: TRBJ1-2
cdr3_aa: CASSLATEDGYTF
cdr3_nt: TGCGCCAGCAGCTTGGCGACGGAAGATGGCTACACCTTC

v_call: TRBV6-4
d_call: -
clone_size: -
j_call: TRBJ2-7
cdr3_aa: CASSPRGRRSYEQYF
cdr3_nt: TGTGCCAGCAGCCCCCGGGGGCGACGGTCCTACGAGCAGTACTTC

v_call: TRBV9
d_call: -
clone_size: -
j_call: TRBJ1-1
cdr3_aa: CASSVGAGENTEAFF
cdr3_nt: TGTGCCAGCAGCGTAGGTGCAGGGGAGAACACTGAAGCTTTCTTT

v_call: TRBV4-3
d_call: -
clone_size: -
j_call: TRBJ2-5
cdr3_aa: CASSQRESGGEYQETQYF
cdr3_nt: TGCGCCAGCAGCCAAAGGGAATCGGGCGGGGAGTACCAAGAGACCCAGTACTTC

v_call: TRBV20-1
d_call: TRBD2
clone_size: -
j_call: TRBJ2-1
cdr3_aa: CSARVQTSGYNEQFF
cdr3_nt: TGCAGTGCTAGAGTCCAAACTAGCGGGTACAATGAGCAGTTCTTC